This T cell receptor beta chain was sequenced for a study of metastatic and nonmetastatic thyroid tumors. Study-level background: A comparison of repertoires was made across blood and tumor or nodule tissue from malignant and benign thyroid patients.

Whole-study results and caveats: Relative to benign nodules, malignant thyroid tumors were reportedly characterized by significantly elevated TCR beta diversity in blood and tumor.

No treatment had been given to any patient before thyroid surgery. The V and J ends lost 0 bases and 3 bases respectively, with 8 bases between them. The germline V gene encodes CDR1 MNHEY and CDR2 SVGEGT. CDR3 size: 14 residues. Regarding this clone: Its target is unknown.

Authors' analysis steps: Across clinicopathological groups, CDR3 differences served as the basis for building a distant-metastasis classifier for papillary thyroid cancer. MiXCR re-clonotyped the PCR reads for TCRdb. It is TCRdb's table, rather than the study itself, that gives the V and J calls and clone size. The table lists tens of thousands of clones, roughly 30% of them singletons. This TCR came from a female donor with papillary thyroid cancer or a benign thyroid nodule (not recorded which). Some clones in this sample may be carry-over from other donors' samples. Material for sequencing was blood. The V call is TRBV6-2 or TRBV6-3, the J call TRBJ2-5; TRBD2 is a possible D gene (5 bases). CDR3 protein: CASSYSVGKETQYF. CDR3 nucleotide sequence: TGTGCCAGCAGTTACTCGGTCGGGAAAGAGACCCAGTACTTC.